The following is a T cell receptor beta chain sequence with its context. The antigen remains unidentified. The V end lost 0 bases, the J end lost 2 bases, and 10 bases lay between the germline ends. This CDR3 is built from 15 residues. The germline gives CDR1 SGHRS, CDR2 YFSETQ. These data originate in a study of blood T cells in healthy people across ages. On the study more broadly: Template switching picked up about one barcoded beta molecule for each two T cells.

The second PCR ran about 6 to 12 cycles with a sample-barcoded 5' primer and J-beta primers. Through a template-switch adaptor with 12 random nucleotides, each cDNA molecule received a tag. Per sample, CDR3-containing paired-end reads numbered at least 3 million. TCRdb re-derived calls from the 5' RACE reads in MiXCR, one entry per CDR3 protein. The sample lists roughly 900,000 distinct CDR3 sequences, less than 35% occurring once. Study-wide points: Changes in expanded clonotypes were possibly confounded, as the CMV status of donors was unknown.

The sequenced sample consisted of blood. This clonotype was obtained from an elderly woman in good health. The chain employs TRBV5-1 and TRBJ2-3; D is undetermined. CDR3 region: CASSLEGSTTDTQYF. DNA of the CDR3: TGCGCCAGCAGCTTGGAGGGCTCCACCACAGATACGCAGTATTTT.